The source of this T cell receptor beta chain is a study of T-cell reconstitution after alpha-beta-depleted transplantation in children. Preparing the TCRbeta library involved the use of unique molecular identifiers. TCRdb analysed the PCR reads with MiXCR anew, one entry per CDR3 protein. This sample has about 72,000 distinct CDR3 sequences, with approximately 7.3% found just once. The CDR3 length is 14 residues. Per germline, CDR1 LGHDT and CDR2 YNNKEL (reference sequence). Trimming pared 3 bases from V and 1 base from J, leaving 9 bases between. The sample holds many counts of this clonotype. This sequence joins TRBV3-1 and TRBJ1-1; D perhaps matches TRBD1 (5 bases). This TCR was recovered from a human donor who donated a stem cell graft to a child with acute lymphoblastic leukemia. Here the sequenced sample was PBMCs from the stem cell graft donor, taken from the stem cell graft. The CDR3, as DNA: TGTGCCAGCAGCCATCAGGGCCGGAACACTGAAGCTTTCTTT. It encodes CASSHQGRNTEAFF.